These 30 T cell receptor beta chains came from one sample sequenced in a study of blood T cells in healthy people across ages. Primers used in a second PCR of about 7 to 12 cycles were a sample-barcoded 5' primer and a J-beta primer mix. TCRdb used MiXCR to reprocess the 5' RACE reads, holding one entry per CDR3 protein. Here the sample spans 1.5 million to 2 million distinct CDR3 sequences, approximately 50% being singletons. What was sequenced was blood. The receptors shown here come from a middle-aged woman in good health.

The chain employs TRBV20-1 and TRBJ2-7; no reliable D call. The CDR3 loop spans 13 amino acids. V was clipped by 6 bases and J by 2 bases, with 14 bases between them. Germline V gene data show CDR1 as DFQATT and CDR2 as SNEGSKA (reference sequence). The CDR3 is CSAPERPTYEQYF. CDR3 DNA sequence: TGCAGTGCCCCAGAAAGGCCTACCTACGAGCAGTACTTC.

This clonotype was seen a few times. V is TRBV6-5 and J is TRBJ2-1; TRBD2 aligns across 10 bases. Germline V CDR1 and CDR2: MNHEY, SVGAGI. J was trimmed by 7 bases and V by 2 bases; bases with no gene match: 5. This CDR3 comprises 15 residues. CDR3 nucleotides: TGTGCCAGCAGTTACGGACTAGCGGCTTTGAATGAGCAGTTCTTC. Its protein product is CASSYGLAALNEQFF.

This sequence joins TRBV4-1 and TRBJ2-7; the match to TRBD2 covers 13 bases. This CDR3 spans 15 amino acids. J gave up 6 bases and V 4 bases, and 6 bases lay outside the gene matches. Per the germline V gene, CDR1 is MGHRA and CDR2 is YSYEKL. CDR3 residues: CASSLRTSGGGEQYF. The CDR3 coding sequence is TGCGCCAGCAGCCTTCGGACTAGCGGGGGCGGCGAGCAGTACTTC.

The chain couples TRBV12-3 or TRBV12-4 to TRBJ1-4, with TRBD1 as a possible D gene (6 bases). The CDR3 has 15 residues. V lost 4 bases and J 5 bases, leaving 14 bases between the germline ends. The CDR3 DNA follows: TGTGCCAGCAGTTCCCCGGACAGCGAGAATGAAAAACTGTTTTTT. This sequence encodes CASSSPDSENEKLFF.

The CDR3 region is CASSQDPSQETQYF. The CDR3 bases are TGCGCCAGCAGCCAAGATCCCTCTCAAGAGACCCAGTACTTC. The chain joins TRBV4-1 to TRBJ2-5; D is unclear. V gave up 0 bases and J gave up 2 bases, with 7 bases separating them. The CDR3 runs 14 residues. Germline V gene data show CDR1 as MGHRA and CDR2 as YSYEKL.

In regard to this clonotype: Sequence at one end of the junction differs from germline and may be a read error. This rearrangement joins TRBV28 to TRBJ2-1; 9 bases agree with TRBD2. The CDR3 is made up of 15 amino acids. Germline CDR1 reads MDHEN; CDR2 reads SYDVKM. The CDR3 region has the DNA TGTGCCAGCATTTTAGCGGGGGCCACCTACAATGAGCAGTTCTTC. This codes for CASILAGATYNEQFF.

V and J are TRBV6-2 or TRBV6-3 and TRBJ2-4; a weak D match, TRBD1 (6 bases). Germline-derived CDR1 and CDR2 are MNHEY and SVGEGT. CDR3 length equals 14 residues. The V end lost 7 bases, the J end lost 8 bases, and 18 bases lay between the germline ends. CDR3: CASMGTRGNHIQYF. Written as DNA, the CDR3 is TGTGCCAGCATGGGGACCAGGGGTAATCACATTCAGTACTTC.

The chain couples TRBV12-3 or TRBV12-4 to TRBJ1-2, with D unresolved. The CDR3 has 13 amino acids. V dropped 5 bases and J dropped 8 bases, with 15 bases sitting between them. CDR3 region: CASSPWQAGGYTF. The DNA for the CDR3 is TGTGCCAGCAGTCCATGGCAGGCTGGCGGCTACACCTTC.

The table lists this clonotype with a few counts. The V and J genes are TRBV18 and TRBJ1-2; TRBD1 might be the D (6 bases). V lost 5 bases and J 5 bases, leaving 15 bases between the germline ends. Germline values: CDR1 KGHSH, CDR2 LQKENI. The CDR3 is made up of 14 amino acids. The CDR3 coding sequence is TGTGCCAGCTCAACAATTGGGCAGGGGTATGGCTACACCTTC. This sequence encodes CASSTIGQGYGYTF.

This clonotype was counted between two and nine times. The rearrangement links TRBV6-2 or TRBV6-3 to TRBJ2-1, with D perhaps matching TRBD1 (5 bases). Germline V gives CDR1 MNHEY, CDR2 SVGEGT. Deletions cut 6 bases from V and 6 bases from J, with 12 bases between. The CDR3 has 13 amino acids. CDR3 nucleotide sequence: TGTGCCAGCAGGGCCGGACACAGCAATGAGCAGTTCTTC. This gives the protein CASRAGHSNEQFF.

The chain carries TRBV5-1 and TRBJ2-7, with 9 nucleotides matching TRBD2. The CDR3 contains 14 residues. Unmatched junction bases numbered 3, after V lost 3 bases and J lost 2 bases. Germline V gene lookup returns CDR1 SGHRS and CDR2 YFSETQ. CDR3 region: CASSSVAGAYEQYF. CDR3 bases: TGCGCCAGCAGCTCTGTAGCGGGGGCCTACGAGCAGTACTTC. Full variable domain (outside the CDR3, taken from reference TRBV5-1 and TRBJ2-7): KAGVTQTPRYLIKTRGQQVTLSCSPISGHRSVSWYQQTPGQGLQFLFEYFSETQRNKGNFPGRFSGRQFSNSRSEMNVSTLELGDSALYLCASSSVAGAYEQYFGPGTRLTVT.

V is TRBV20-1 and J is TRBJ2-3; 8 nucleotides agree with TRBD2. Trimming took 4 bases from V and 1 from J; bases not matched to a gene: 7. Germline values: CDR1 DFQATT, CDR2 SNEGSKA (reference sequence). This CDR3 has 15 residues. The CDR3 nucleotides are TGCAGTGCTAAACGACTGACTAGCGGCACAGATACGCAGTATTTT. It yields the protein CSAKRLTSGTDTQYF.

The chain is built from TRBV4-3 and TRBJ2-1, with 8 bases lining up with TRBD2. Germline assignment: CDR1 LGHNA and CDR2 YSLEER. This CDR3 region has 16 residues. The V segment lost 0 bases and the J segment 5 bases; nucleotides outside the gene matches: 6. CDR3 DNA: TGCGCCAGCAGCCAAGATGGGGGCGGGGGGAACAATGAGCAGTTCTTC. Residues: CASSQDGGGGNNEQFF.

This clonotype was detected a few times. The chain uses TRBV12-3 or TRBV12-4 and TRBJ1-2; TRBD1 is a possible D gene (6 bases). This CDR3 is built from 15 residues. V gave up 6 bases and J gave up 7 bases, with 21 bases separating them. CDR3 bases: TGTGCCAGCAGCACCCTTGGAGGGGGGGCCGCTGGCTACACCTTC. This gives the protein CASSTLGGGAAGYTF.

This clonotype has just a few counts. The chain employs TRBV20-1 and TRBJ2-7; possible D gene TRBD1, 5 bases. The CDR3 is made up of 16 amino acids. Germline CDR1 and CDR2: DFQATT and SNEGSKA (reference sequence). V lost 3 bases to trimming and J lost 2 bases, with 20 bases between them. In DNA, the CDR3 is TGCAGTGCTAGGGAAAGACAGAAATTGAACCCCTACGAGCAGTACTTC. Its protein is CSARERQKLNPYEQYF.

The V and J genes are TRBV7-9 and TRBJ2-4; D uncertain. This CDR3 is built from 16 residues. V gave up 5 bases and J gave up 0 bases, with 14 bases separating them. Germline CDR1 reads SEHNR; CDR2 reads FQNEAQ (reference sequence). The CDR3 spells CASSPGAVRAKNIQYF. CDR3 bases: TGTGCCAGCAGCCCAGGAGCCGTGAGAGCCAAAAACATTCAGTACTTC. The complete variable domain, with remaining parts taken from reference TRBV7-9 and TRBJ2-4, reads DTGVSQNPRHKITKRGQNVTFRCDPISEHNRLYWYRQTLGQGPEFLTYFQNEAQLEKSRLLSDRFSAERPKGSFSTLEIQRTEQGDSAMYLCASSPGAVRAKNIQYFGAGTRLSVL.

CDR3 bases: TGCAGCGTTGAAGATCTACTAAACACCGGGGAGCTGTTTTTT. Its protein product is CSVEDLLNTGELFF. The rearrangement links TRBV29-1 to TRBJ2-2; D uncertain. This CDR3 has 14 residues. V gave up 0 bases and J gave up 2 bases, with 7 bases separating them. Germline V gene data show CDR1 as SQVTM and CDR2 as ANQGSEA.

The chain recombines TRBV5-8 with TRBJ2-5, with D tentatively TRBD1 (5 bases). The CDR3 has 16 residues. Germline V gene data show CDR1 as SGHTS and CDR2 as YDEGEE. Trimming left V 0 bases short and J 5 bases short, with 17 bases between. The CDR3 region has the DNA TGTGCCAGCAGCTTGGAGGGGTCAGGGCGTCGGGAGACCCAGTACTTC. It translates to CASSLEGSGRRETQYF.

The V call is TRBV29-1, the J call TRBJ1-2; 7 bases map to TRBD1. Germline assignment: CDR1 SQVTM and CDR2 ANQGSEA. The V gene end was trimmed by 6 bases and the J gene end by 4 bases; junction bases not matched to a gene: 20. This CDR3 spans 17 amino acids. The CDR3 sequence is CSVDKGAQGSVLYGYTF. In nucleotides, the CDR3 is TGCAGCGTAGATAAGGGGGCGCAGGGGTCGGTGCTCTATGGCTACACCTTC.

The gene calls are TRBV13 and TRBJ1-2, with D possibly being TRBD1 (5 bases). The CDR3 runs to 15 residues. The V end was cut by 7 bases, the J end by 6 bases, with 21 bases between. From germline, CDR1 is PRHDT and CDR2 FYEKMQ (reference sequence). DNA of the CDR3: TGTGCCAGCACACCTGGTTCGGGCAGGGACGATGGCTACACCTTC. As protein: CASTPGSGRDDGYTF.

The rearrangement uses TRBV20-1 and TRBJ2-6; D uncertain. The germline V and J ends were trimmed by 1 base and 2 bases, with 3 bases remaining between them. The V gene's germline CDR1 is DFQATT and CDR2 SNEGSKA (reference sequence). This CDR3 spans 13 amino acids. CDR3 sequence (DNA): TGCAGTGCTAGAGTTACTGGGGCCAACGTCCTGACTTTC. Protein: CSARVTGANVLTF.

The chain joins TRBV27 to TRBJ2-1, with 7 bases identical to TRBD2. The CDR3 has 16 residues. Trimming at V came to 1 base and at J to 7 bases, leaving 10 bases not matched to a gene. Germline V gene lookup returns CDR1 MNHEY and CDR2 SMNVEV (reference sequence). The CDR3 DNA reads TGTGCCAGCAGTTTATGGGGACTATTCAAGGGAAATGAGCAGTTCTTC. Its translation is CASSLWGLFKGNEQFF.

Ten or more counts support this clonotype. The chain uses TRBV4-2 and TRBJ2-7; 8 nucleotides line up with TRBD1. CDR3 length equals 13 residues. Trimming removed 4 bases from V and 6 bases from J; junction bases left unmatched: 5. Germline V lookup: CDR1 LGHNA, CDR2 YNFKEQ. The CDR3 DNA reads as TGTGCCAGCAGCCCTGGACAGGGCCTCGAGCAGTACTTC. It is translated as CASSPGQGLEQYF.

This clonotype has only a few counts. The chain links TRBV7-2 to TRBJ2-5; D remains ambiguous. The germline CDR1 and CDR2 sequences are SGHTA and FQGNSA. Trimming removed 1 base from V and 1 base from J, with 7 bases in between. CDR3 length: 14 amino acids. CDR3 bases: TGTGCCAGCAGCTTAGTACGGTTCCAAGAGACCCAGTACTTC. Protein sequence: CASSLVRFQETQYF.

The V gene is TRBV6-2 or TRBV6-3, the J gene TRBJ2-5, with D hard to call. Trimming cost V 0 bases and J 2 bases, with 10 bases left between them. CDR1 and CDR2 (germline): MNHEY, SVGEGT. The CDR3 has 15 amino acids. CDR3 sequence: CASSYSIAAQETQYF. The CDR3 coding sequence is TGTGCCAGCAGTTACTCGATTGCAGCTCAAGAGACCCAGTACTTC.

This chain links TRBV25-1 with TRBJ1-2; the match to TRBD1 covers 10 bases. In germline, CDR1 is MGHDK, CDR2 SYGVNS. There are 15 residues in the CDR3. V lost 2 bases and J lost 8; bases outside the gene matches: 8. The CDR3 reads CASSEPGTGAGGYTF. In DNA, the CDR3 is TGTGCCAGCAGTGAACCCGGGACAGGGGCGGGAGGCTACACCTTC.

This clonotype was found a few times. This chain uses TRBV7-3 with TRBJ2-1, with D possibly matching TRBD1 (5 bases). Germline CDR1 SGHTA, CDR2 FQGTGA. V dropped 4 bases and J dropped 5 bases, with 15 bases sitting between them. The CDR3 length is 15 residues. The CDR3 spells CASSSDTVKDNEQFF. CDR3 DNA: TGTGCCAGCAGCTCGGACACGGTTAAAGACAATGAGCAGTTCTTC.

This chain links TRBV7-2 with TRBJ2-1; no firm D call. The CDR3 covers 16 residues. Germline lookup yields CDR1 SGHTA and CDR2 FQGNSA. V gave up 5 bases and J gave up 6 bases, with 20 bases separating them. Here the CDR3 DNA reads TGTGCCAGCAGCCCCGACCGGCCTCTAGTGAGCAATGAGCAGTTCTTC. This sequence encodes CASSPDRPLVSNEQFF.

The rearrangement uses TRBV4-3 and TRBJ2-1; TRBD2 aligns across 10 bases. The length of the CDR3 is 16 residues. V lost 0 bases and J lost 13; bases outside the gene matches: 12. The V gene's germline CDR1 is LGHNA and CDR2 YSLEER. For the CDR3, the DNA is TGCGCCAGCAGCCAAGACGGTCTAGCGGGGGAAGAGACCCAGTTCTTC. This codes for CASSQDGLAGEETQFF.

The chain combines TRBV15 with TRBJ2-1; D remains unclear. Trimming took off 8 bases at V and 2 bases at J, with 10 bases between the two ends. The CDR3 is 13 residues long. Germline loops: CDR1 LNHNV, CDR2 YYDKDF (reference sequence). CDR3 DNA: TGTGCCACCCTAGGGAACCCCTACAATGAGCAGTTCTTC. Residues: CATLGNPYNEQFF.